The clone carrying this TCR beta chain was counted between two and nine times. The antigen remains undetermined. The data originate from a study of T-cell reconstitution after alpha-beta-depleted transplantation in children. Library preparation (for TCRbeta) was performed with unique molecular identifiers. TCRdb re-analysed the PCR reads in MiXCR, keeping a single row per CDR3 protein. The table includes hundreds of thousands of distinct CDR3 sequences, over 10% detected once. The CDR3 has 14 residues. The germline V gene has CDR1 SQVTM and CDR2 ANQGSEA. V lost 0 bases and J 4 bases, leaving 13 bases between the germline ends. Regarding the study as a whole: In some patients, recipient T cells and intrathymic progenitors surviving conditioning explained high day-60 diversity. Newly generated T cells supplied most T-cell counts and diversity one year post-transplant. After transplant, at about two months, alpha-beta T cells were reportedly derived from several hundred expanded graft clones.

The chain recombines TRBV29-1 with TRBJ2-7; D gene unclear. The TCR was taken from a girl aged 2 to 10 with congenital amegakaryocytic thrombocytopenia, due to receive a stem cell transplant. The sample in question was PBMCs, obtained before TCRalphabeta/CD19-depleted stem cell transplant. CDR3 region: CSVEDPLNVYEQYF. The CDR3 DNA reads TGCAGCGTTGAAGATCCCCTGAACGTGTACGAGCAGTACTTC.